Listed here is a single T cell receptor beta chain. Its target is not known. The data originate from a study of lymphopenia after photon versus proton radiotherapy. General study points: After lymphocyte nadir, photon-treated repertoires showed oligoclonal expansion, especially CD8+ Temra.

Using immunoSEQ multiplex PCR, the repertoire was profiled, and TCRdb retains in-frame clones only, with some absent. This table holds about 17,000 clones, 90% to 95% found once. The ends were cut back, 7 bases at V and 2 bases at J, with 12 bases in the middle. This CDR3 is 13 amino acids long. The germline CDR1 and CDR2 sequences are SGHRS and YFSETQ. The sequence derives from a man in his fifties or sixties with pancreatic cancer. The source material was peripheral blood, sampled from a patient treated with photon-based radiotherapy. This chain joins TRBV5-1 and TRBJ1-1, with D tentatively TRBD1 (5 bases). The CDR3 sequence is CASGTGLNTEAFF. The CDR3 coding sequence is TGCGCCAGCGGCACGGGGCTCAACACTGAAGCTTTCTTT.